The next 28 T cell receptor beta chains were all read from a single sample in a study of PD-L1 blockade in urothelial cancer. Some clones are missing from TCRdb's copy, which holds only in-frame ones; the method was immunoSEQ multiplex PCR. The data show around 53,000 clones, approximately 87% seen once. The specimen was PBMCs, collected around atezolizumab (anti-PD-L1) treatment. Every receptor here comes from a man aged 35 to 55 with urothelial cancer.

The rearrangement links TRBV7-9 to TRBJ1-1, with 8 bases identical to TRBD1. Unmatched junction bases numbered 7, after V lost 3 bases and J lost 7 bases. Germline V gene data show CDR1 as SEHNR and CDR2 as FQNEAQ (reference sequence). This CDR3 is 14 amino acids long. The CDR3 region has the DNA TGTGCCAGCAGCTTTGGACAGGGATGGAATGAAGCTTTCTTT. The encoded protein is CASSFGQGWNEAFF.

V usage is TRBV15 and J usage is TRBJ2-3; a possible D gene is TRBD2 (7 bases). The germline V and J ends were trimmed by 6 bases and 2 bases, with 15 bases remaining between them. The CDR3 contains 15 residues. Germline-derived CDR1 and CDR2 are LNHNV and YYDKDF (reference sequence). The CDR3 bases are TGTGCCACCAGTGGGGGAGGGGGGCTCACAGATACGCAGTATTTT. Protein: CATSGGGGLTDTQYF.

CDR3: CASSANDQPQHF. The CDR3 nucleotides read TGTGCCAGCAGCGCGAACGATCAGCCCCAGCATTTT. J is TRBJ1-5 and V is TRBV7-2; D ambiguous. CDR3 length equals 12 residues. V lost 5 bases and J 5 bases, leaving 7 bases between the germline ends. Germline V gene data show CDR1 as SGHTA and CDR2 as FQGNSA.

This clone was seen once. CDR3 in DNA: TGCGCCAGCAGCGATCAACAGGGGGCAGGCGGGGAGCTGTTTTTT. Protein: CASSDQQGAGGELFF. The chain joins TRBV4-1 to TRBJ2-2, with TRBD1 identical over 9 bases. The CDR3 contains 15 residues. V lost 5 bases, J lost 7 bases, and 8 bases stayed unmatched. Germline loops: CDR1 MGHRA, CDR2 YSYEKL.

The chain combines TRBV29-1 with TRBJ1-2; 7 bases fit TRBD1. There are 14 residues in the CDR3. Trimming took 6 bases from V and 3 from J; bases not matched to a gene: 10. CDR1 and CDR2 from the germline V gene are SQVTM and ANQGSEA. CDR3: CSVKEKGADYGYTF. The CDR3 DNA reads TGCAGCGTCAAGGAGAAGGGGGCGGACTATGGCTACACCTTC.

The rearrangement joins TRBV9 to TRBJ2-7; TRBD1 aligns across 8 bases. V lost 7 bases and J lost 4; bases outside the gene matches: 10. This CDR3 has 14 residues. Germline V gives CDR1 SGDLS, CDR2 YYNGEE. CDR3 coding DNA: TGTGCCAGCCAGACGGGACAGGCTAGTTACGAGCAGTACTTC. Encoded protein: CASQTGQASYEQYF.

This clone showed up just once. The V call is TRBV28, the J call TRBJ1-2, with D maybe TRBD1 (6 bases). The CDR3 spans 13 residues. CDR1 is MDHEN, CDR2 SYDVKM, per germline. Deletions cut 3 bases from V and 12 bases from J, with 17 bases between. Written as DNA, the CDR3 is TGTGCCAGCAGTTTTCAGGGGATAAGTGGAAACACCTTC. This gives the protein CASSFQGISGNTF.

V usage is TRBV5-4 and J usage is TRBJ2-1; possibly TRBD2 for D (6 bases). The CDR3 is made up of 12 amino acids. Per germline, CDR1 SGHNT and CDR2 YYREEE (reference sequence). The germline V and J ends were trimmed by 9 bases and 6 bases, with 13 bases remaining between them. The CDR3 sequence: CATTISGNEQFF. The CDR3 nucleotides read TGTGCCACCACGATTAGCGGCAATGAGCAGTTCTTC.

The gene calls are TRBV28 and TRBJ2-7, with TRBD2 matching over 7 bases. CDR3 length: 13 residues. In germline, CDR1 is MDHEN, CDR2 SYDVKM. V was pared by 8 bases and J by 4 bases, with 8 bases of the junction left unmatched. The CDR3 loop is CASLTSGVYEQYF. Written as DNA, the CDR3 is TGTGCCAGCCTTACCAGCGGGGTATACGAGCAGTACTTC.

This chain uses TRBV28 with TRBJ2-3; D is perhaps TRBD1 (6 bases). The CDR3 spans 16 residues. Trimming removed 5 bases at V and 0 bases at J, with 15 bases between. From germline, CDR1 is MDHEN and CDR2 SYDVKM. This chain's CDR3 is CASSPGTSRSTDTQYF. In nucleotides, the CDR3 is TGTGCCAGCAGTCCCGGGACATCCCGGAGCACAGATACGCAGTATTTT. The full variable domain, with the rest looked up from reference TRBV28 and TRBJ2-3, is DVKVTQSSRYLVKRTGEKVFLECVQDMDHENMFWYRQDPGLGLRLIYFSYDVKMKEKGDIPEGYSVSREKKERFSLILESASTNQTSMYLCASSPGTSRSTDTQYFGPGTRLTVL.

This clone has only a few counts. The CDR3 loop is CARSLPHFHSYNEQFF. The CDR3 nucleotides are TGTGCCAGAAGCTTGCCACATTTCCACTCCTACAATGAGCAGTTCTTC. The chain is built from TRBV5-3 and TRBJ2-1; D not resolved. TRBV5-3 is an ORF for which the function is uncertain. There are 16 residues in the CDR3. Trimming left V 1 base short and J 0 bases short, with 11 bases between.

The gene calls are TRBV11-2 and TRBJ1-5; no firm D call. There are 13 residues in the CDR3. CDR1 is SGHAT and CDR2 is FQNNGV in the germline V gene. V was cut by 3 bases and J by 2 bases, with 5 bases left in between. The CDR3 loop is CASSFAGNQPQHF. The CDR3 DNA reads TGTGCCAGCAGCTTTGCGGGCAATCAGCCCCAGCATTTT.

This chain joins TRBV6-1 and TRBJ2-7; D possibly corresponds to TRBD2 (5 bases). Germline V gene lookup returns CDR1 MNHNS and CDR2 SASEGT. V lost 7 bases and J lost 1, with 17 bases in between. There are 15 residues in the CDR3. The CDR3 reads CASNEENGESYEQYF. The CDR3 DNA reads as TGTGCCAGCAACGAGGAAAATGGGGAGTCCTACGAGCAGTACTTC.

This clone came up a few times. The chain uses TRBV19 and TRBJ2-2; 8 nucleotides agree with TRBD1. The CDR3 length is 14 residues. The ends lost 9 bases at V and 6 bases at J; junction bases unmatched: 9. Germline CDR1 is LNHDA and CDR2 is SQIVND (reference sequence). For the CDR3, the DNA is TGTGCCAGCCATACAGGGGGTAGTGCCGGGGAGCTGTTTTTT. This sequence encodes CASHTGGSAGELFF. Complete variable domain (other parts from reference TRBV19 and TRBJ2-2): DGGITQSPKYLFRKEGQNVTLSCEQNLNHDAMYWYRQDPGQGLRLIYYSQIVNDFQKGDIAEGYSVSREKKESFPLTVTSAQKNPTAFYLCASHTGGSAGELFFGEGSRLTVL.

The CDR3 DNA is TGCGCCAGCCGACAGGCCGTGAACACCGGGGAGCTGTTTTTT. This sequence encodes CASRQAVNTGELFF. The chain has TRBV5-1 and TRBJ2-2; D possibly corresponds to TRBD1 (6 bases). V was trimmed by 7 bases and J by 1 base, leaving 11 bases between them. This CDR3 comprises 14 residues. CDR1 and CDR2 from the germline V gene are SGHRS and YFSETQ.

The rearrangement links TRBV11-2 to TRBJ2-1; D possibly corresponds to TRBD2 (7 bases). CDR1 is SGHAT and CDR2 is FQNNGV in the germline V gene. The CDR3 spans 14 residues. Deletions cut 5 bases from V and 8 bases from J, with 16 bases between. Here the CDR3 DNA reads TGTGCCAGCAGCCCCAGGGGCGGGAGATATGAGCAGTTCTTC. This gives the protein CASSPRGGRYEQFF. The variable domain in full, with the rest retrieved from reference TRBV11-2 and TRBJ2-1, is EAGVAQSPRYKIIEKRQSVAFWCNPISGHATLYWYQQILGQGPKLLIQFQNNGVVDDSQLPKDRFSAERLKGVDSTLKIQPAKLEDSAVYLCASSPRGGRYEQFFGPGTRLTVL.

The chain combines TRBV27 with TRBJ2-1; D ambiguous. V lost 8 bases and J 5 bases, leaving 7 bases between the germline ends. Germline assignment: CDR1 MNHEY and CDR2 SMNVEV (reference sequence). The CDR3 contains 11 residues. CDR3 nucleotides: TGTGCCAGCGCGGTTAACAATGAGCAGTTCTTC. Translating it yields CASAVNNEQFF.

The gene calls are TRBV5-1 and TRBJ2-2, with D perhaps TRBD1 (7 bases). CDR3 size: 15 residues. Trimming removed 4 bases at V and 4 bases at J, with 14 bases between. Germline V gene data show CDR1 as SGHRS and CDR2 as YFSETQ. This CDR3 reads CASSPGGGGTGELFF. CDR3 DNA sequence: TGCGCCAGCAGCCCAGGGGGAGGTGGCACCGGGGAGCTGTTTTTT. Combining the CDR3 with reference TRBV5-1 and TRBJ2-2 gives the whole variable domain KAGVTQTPRYLIKTRGQQVTLSCSPISGHRSVSWYQQTPGQGLQFLFEYFSETQRNKGNFPGRFSGRQFSNSRSEMNVSTLELGDSALYLCASSPGGGGTGELFFGEGSRLTVL.

This clone was observed a single time. CDR3 nucleotide sequence: TGTGCCAGCAGCCCCGGGCAGGGGGAGCTGCTTTACGAGCAGTACTTC. This sequence encodes CASSPGQGELLYEQYF. This chain links TRBV13 with TRBJ2-7, with TRBD1 matching over 7 bases. Germline lookup yields CDR1 PRHDT and CDR2 FYEKMQ (reference sequence). Losses at the gene ends were 5 bases for V and 4 bases for J; bases not matched to a gene: 14. This CDR3 region has 16 residues.

The CDR3 DNA reads as TGTGCCAGCAGTGAAGGGGCGGGAGGGGGCAACGAGCAGTACTTC. Translation: CASSEGAGGGNEQYF. This rearrangement joins TRBV6-4 to TRBJ2-7; 9 bases line up with TRBD2. There are 15 residues in the CDR3. CDR1 MRHNA and CDR2 SNTAGT come from the germline V gene. V lost 3 bases to trimming and J lost 5 bases; unmatched junction nucleotides: 8.

This chain links TRBV14 with TRBJ1-1, with TRBD1 matching 11 bases. V gave up 2 bases and J gave up 2 bases; unmatched junction bases: 1. Germline CDR1 and CDR2: SGHDN and FVKESK. This CDR3 comprises 15 residues. This CDR3 reads CASSQRTGGNTEAFF. In nucleotides, the CDR3 is TGTGCCAGCAGCCAAAGGACAGGGGGCAACACTGAAGCTTTCTTT.

This clone was found a few times. In DNA, the CDR3 is TGTGCCAGCAGTTTATCCGGGAGTTGGTACACCGGGGAGCTGTTTTTT. Translated, it gives CASSLSGSWYTGELFF. This chain joins TRBV27 and TRBJ2-2, with D tentatively TRBD2 (6 bases). The V and J ends lost 0 bases and 3 bases respectively, with 11 bases between them. The germline CDR1 and CDR2 sequences are MNHEY and SMNVEV (reference sequence). The CDR3 loop spans 16 amino acids.

The chain employs TRBV7-2 and TRBJ1-2; D is uncertain. This CDR3 has 15 amino acids. The germline CDR1 and CDR2 sequences are SGHTA and FQGNSA. V lost 5 bases and J lost 4, with 17 bases in between. The CDR3 sequence: CASSQPLTDGYGYTF. CDR3 in DNA: TGTGCCAGCAGCCAGCCACTAACGGATGGCTATGGCTACACCTTC.

The chain carries TRBV15 and TRBJ1-5; D is unclear. Between the trimmed V and J ends, which lost 11 bases and 0 bases, there was a span of 14 bases. Germline CDR1 is LNHNV and CDR2 is YYDKDF (reference sequence). The CDR3 consists of 14 residues. CDR3 region: CASQENYSNQPQHF. CDR3 DNA: TGTGCCTCTCAAGAGAATTATAGCAATCAGCCCCAGCATTTT.

The chain employs TRBV19 and TRBJ2-1; 7 bases line up with TRBD2. V shed 8 bases and J 4 bases; nucleotides not matched to a gene: 11. This CDR3 is built from 15 residues. Germline CDR1 and CDR2: LNHDA and SQIVND (reference sequence). The CDR3 loop reads CASSSTGGSYNEQFF. Here the CDR3 DNA reads TGTGCCAGTTCCTCCACGGGAGGTTCTTACAATGAGCAGTTCTTC.

This rearrangement joins TRBV11-2 to TRBJ2-1; TRBD2 aligns across 8 bases. CDR3 size: 17 residues. J gave up 9 bases and V 5 bases, and 18 bases lay outside the gene matches. Per germline, CDR1 SGHAT and CDR2 FQNNGV. The CDR3 here is CASSPHGMTSVSSEQFF. The CDR3, as DNA: TGTGCCAGCAGCCCGCACGGGATGACTAGCGTCAGCAGTGAGCAGTTCTTC.

This clone was seen a handful of times. V is TRBV28 and J is TRBJ2-7; D perhaps matches TRBD1 (5 bases). The CDR3 is 14 amino acids. V was shortened by 2 bases and J by 5 bases, with 13 bases between the two germline ends. From germline, CDR1 is MDHEN and CDR2 SYDVKM. CDR3 coding DNA: TGTGCCAGCAGTTTAATAGGCCAGGGCCACGAGCAGTACTTC. It is translated as CASSLIGQGHEQYF.

V gene TRBV6-5 combines with J gene TRBJ2-2; maybe TRBD1 (6 bases). The CDR3 has 15 residues. Between the trimmed V and J ends, which lost 0 bases and 5 bases, there was a span of 10 bases. The germline gives CDR1 MNHEY, CDR2 SVGAGI. CDR3 DNA sequence: TGTGCCAGCAGTTACTCGGAAACAGGGACCGGGGAGCTGTTTTTT. Its translation is CASSYSETGTGELFF.